This TCR beta chain was observed in a study of T-cell memory formation after mild COVID-19. On the study more broadly: TCR clustering was largely donor specific. General study findings and limits: SARS-CoV-2 specificity of second-wave clones peaking day 37 was unconfirmed. Cross-reactive memory seemingly joined, as some responding clones were found in pre-infection memory. Of the contracting clones, CD4+ ones lay mainly in CM and EM, and CD8+ ones in EMRA.

In regard to this clonotype: Its matching antigen is unknown.

CDR1 is DFQATT, CDR2 SNEGSKA, per germline (reference sequence). CDR3 length: 13 amino acids. Trimming cost V 2 bases and J 7 bases; bases outside gene matches: 4. MiXCR, run by TCRdb on the 5' RACE reads, gives a single entry per CDR3 protein. In the table there are roughly 400,000 distinct CDR3 sequences, approximately 25% of which are singletons. This chain joins TRBV20-1 and TRBJ1-5; 8 bases are a match to TRBD1. The receptor was isolated from an adult woman who had mild COVID-19 (a few samples of this study predate the infection). Cell type and time point are not known. Sequences were obtained from PBMCs or a T cell subset sorted from them (not recorded which). CDR3 protein: CSARKDRGQPQHF. CDR3 sequence (DNA): TGCAGTGCTAGAAAAGACAGGGGCCAGCCCCAGCATTTT.